These 21 T cell receptor beta chains came from one sample sequenced in a study of blood T cells in healthy people across ages. The second PCR ran 7 to 11 cycles with a sample-barcoded 5' primer and J-beta primers. TCRdb ran MiXCR on the 5' RACE reads and lists one entry per CDR3 protein. The data show 550,000 to 600,000 distinct CDR3 sequences, about 25% seen once. Sequencing input: blood. These TCRs come from a woman in her 70s in good health.

V usage is TRBV11-1 and J usage is TRBJ2-5; the D gene is possibly TRBD2 (5 bases). The germline CDR1 and CDR2 sequences are SGHAT and FQDESV (reference sequence). This CDR3 has 13 amino acids. Deletions cut 5 bases from V and 5 bases from J, with 12 bases between. The CDR3 is CASSPPGYETQYF. For the CDR3, the DNA is TGTGCCAGCAGCCCCCCGGGATACGAGACCCAGTACTTC.

This clonotype was recorded a few times. J is TRBJ2-5 and V is TRBV6-2 or TRBV6-3; D could derive from TRBD1 or TRBD2 (5 bases each). Germline V gene lookup returns CDR1 MNHEY and CDR2 SVGEGT. This CDR3 region has 16 residues. The V end lost 7 bases, the J end lost 2 bases, and 20 bases lay between the germline ends. The CDR3 DNA follows: TGTGCCAGCAATAAACGGGGCACTGCTCGTCAAGAGACCCAGTACTTC. It yields the protein CASNKRGTARQETQYF.

The chain uses TRBV5-6 and TRBJ2-6; D perhaps matches TRBD1 (6 bases). The germline V and J ends were trimmed by 8 bases and 4 bases, with 10 bases remaining between them. This CDR3 has 13 amino acids. Germline CDR1 reads SGHDT; CDR2 reads YYEEEE. This chain's CDR3 is CASRTAGANVLTF. As DNA, the CDR3 is TGTGCCAGTCGGACAGCGGGGGCCAACGTCCTGACTTTC.

This clonotype was counted only a few times. The V and J genes are TRBV7-2 and TRBJ1-4, with D uncertain. CDR3 length equals 13 residues. Trimming removed 1 base at V and 10 bases at J, with 10 bases between. Per germline, CDR1 SGHTA and CDR2 FQGNSA. The CDR3 is CASSLDWQGKLFF. The CDR3 region has the DNA TGTGCCAGCAGCTTAGATTGGCAAGGAAAACTGTTTTTT. Looking up the rest from reference TRBV7-2 and TRBJ1-4 gives the full variable domain: GAGVSQSPSNKVTEKGKDVELRCDPISGHTALYWYRQSLGQGLEFLIYFQGNSAPDKSGLPSDRFSAERTGGSVSTLTIQRTQQEDSAVYLCASSLDWQGKLFFGSGTQLSVL.

V usage is TRBV12-3 or TRBV12-4 and J usage is TRBJ2-5, with 8 bases lining up with TRBD2. The closer fit of TRBJ2-7 to the DNA end suggests the J call may be wrong. The CDR3 spans 15 residues. DNA for the CDR3: TGTGCCATCAGCAAAACGAGCGGGGGCGGCTACGAGCAGTACTTC. Translation gives CAISKTSGGGYEQYF.

This clonotype was recorded a few times. This chain joins TRBV5-1 and TRBJ2-1; the match to TRBD1 covers 8 bases. CDR1 is SGHRS and CDR2 is YFSETQ in the germline V gene. The CDR3 is 15 residues long. V gave up 7 bases and J gave up 0 bases; unmatched junction bases: 6. The DNA of the CDR3 is TGCGCCAGCTCGGCGGACAGGGTCTCCTACAATGAGCAGTTCTTC. Its translation is CASSADRVSYNEQFF.

This clonotype has just a few counts. The rearrangement links TRBV7-9 to TRBJ2-5; D possibly corresponds to TRBD1 (6 bases). Looked up from germline, CDR1 is SEHNR and CDR2 is FQNEAQ (reference sequence). Deletions cut 4 bases from V and 2 bases from J, with 20 bases between. The CDR3 is made up of 17 amino acids. DNA for the CDR3: TGTGCCAGCAGCTGGTTCACAGGGACGTACGATCAAGAGACCCAGTACTTC. Its translation: CASSWFTGTYDQETQYF. Combining the CDR3 with reference TRBV7-9 and TRBJ2-5 gives the whole variable domain DTGVSQNPRHKITKRGQNVTFRCDPISEHNRLYWYRQTLGQGPEFLTYFQNEAQLEKSRLLSDRFSAERPKGSFSTLEIQRTEQGDSAMYLCASSWFTGTYDQETQYFGPGTRLLVL.

The rearrangement uses TRBV5-4 and TRBJ2-5, with 9 bases that match TRBD2. Germline V lookup: CDR1 SGHNT, CDR2 YYREEE (reference sequence). The CDR3 loop spans 19 amino acids. Trimming took 4 bases from V and 4 from J; bases not matched to a gene: 20. The CDR3 DNA is TGTGCCAGCAGCAAGGGGGGTTTGGCGGGGGGGCCACGAGGAGAGACCCAGTACTTC. Amino acid sequence: CASSKGGLAGGPRGETQYF.

This clonotype has only a few counts. The rearrangement links TRBV7-3 to TRBJ2-6, with unresolved D. The V end was cut by 5 bases, the J end by 4 bases, with 12 bases between. Germline values: CDR1 SGHTA, CDR2 FQGTGA. The CDR3 is 15 amino acids. The CDR3 sequence is CASSPNGSGANVLTF. The CDR3 region has the DNA TGTGCCAGCAGCCCAAACGGGTCCGGGGCCAACGTCCTGACTTTC.

The chain has TRBV7-3 and TRBJ2-1; 10 bases are shared with TRBD1. V gave up 4 bases and J gave up 8 bases; unmatched junction bases: 11. CDR1 is SGHTA, CDR2 FQGTGA, per germline. CDR3 length: 16 amino acids. CDR3 sequence: CASSYSGTGVFHEQFF. The CDR3 DNA sequence: TGTGCCAGCAGCTATTCCGGGACAGGGGTTTTCCATGAGCAGTTCTTC.

J is TRBJ2-5 and V is TRBV3-1, with 7 bases fitting TRBD2. CDR1 and CDR2 (germline): LGHDT, YNNKEL (reference sequence). The CDR3 sequence is 14 residues long. Unmatched junction bases numbered 4, after V lost 2 bases and J lost 4 bases. This CDR3 is CASSQFTSAETQYF. CDR3 DNA sequence: TGTGCCAGCAGCCAATTTACTAGCGCAGAGACCCAGTACTTC.

This sequence joins TRBV19 and TRBJ1-1; D gene unclear. This CDR3 comprises 13 residues. Germline lookup yields CDR1 LNHDA and CDR2 SQIVND (reference sequence). Trimming removed 8 bases from V and 0 bases from J, with 10 bases in between. This CDR3 is CASARQMNTEAFF. The CDR3 coding sequence is TGTGCCAGTGCCCGCCAGATGAACACTGAAGCTTTCTTT.

This clonotype was observed a few times. The rearrangement links TRBV7-2 to TRBJ2-1; no clear D gene. This CDR3 comprises 17 residues. Trimming pared 7 bases from V and 0 bases from J, leaving 19 bases between. Germline V gene sequence: CDR1 SGHTA, CDR2 FQGNSA. The DNA for the CDR3 is TGTGCCAGCACTCCTCCACCCGGCCGCAGCTCCTACAATGAGCAGTTCTTC. The encoded protein is CASTPPPGRSSYNEQFF. Together with reference TRBV7-2 and TRBJ2-1, the CDR3 gives the full variable domain: GAGVSQSPSNKVTEKGKDVELRCDPISGHTALYWYRQSLGQGLEFLIYFQGNSAPDKSGLPSDRFSAERTGGSVSTLTIQRTQQEDSAVYLCASTPPPGRSSYNEQFFGPGTRLTVL.

This clonotype came up a few times. The chain employs TRBV18 and TRBJ1-4, with no clear D. This CDR3 comprises 15 residues. Germline-derived CDR1 and CDR2 are KGHSH and LQKENI. V was trimmed by 3 bases and J by 0 bases, leaving 8 bases between them. The CDR3 region has the DNA TGTGCCAGCTCACCTTGGCCGGCAACTAATGAAAAACTGTTTTTT. Residues: CASSPWPATNEKLFF.

This chain connects TRBV7-2 to TRBJ2-3; 9 bases align to TRBD2. V gave up 5 bases and J gave up 6 bases; unmatched junction bases: 12. CDR3 length: 16 amino acids. Germline values: CDR1 SGHTA, CDR2 FQGNSA. CDR3 nucleotide sequence: TGTGCCAGCAGCCCACGAAGGCTAGCGGGACACGATACGCAGTATTTT. The encoded protein is CASSPRRLAGHDTQYF. The variable domain in full, completed from reference TRBV7-2 and TRBJ2-3, reads GAGVSQSPSNKVTEKGKDVELRCDPISGHTALYWYRQSLGQGLEFLIYFQGNSAPDKSGLPSDRFSAERTGGSVSTLTIQRTQQEDSAVYLCASSPRRLAGHDTQYFGPGTRLTVL.

This clonotype was observed a handful of times. This sequence joins TRBV6-1 and TRBJ2-3; maybe TRBD2 (7 bases). CDR1 MNHNS and CDR2 SASEGT come from the germline V gene. V lost 1 base and J 2 bases, leaving 10 bases between the germline ends. This CDR3 has 15 residues. For the CDR3, the DNA is TGTGCCAGCAGTGAAGGAGGGGGGGCCACAGATACGCAGTATTTT. Its protein is CASSEGGGATDTQYF.

The CDR3 sequence is CSAADRGTDTQYF. CDR3 in DNA: TGCAGTGCTGCCGACAGGGGCACAGATACGCAGTATTTT. The chain joins TRBV20-1 to TRBJ2-3; TRBD1 matches 7 bases. Germline values: CDR1 DFQATT, CDR2 SNEGSKA (reference sequence). This CDR3 has 13 amino acids. The ends lost 5 bases at V and 1 base at J; junction bases unmatched: 3.

The chain uses TRBV20-1 and TRBJ1-1, with TRBD1 matching over 7 bases. CDR1 is DFQATT and CDR2 is SNEGSKA in the germline V gene (reference sequence). V was clipped by 5 bases and J by 4 bases; unmatched bases: 7. CDR3 length: 13 amino acids. Here the CDR3 DNA reads TGCAGTGCTGTTGGACAGGTGAGCACTGAAGCTTTCTTT. This encodes CSAVGQVSTEAFF.

The chain joins TRBV19 to TRBJ2-5, with TRBD2 as a possible D gene (6 bases). In germline, CDR1 is LNHDA, CDR2 SQIVND (reference sequence). V dropped 4 bases and J dropped 7 bases, with 19 bases sitting between them. The CDR3 loop spans 15 amino acids. The CDR3 bases are TGTGCCAGTAGTAGCGGGGTAAGGGTGTTCGGGACCCAGTACTTC. The encoded protein is CASSSGVRVFGTQYF.

This clonotype occurred a few times. Because the CDR3's place on the DNA is in doubt, the DNA is left out and the CDR3 is given as listed by TCRdb. The CDR3 here is CASSLSTVWAGGSTF. The chain joins TRBV27 to TRBJ1-2; TRBD1 was called by the table and not checked on the DNA. Per germline, CDR1 MNHEY and CDR2 SMNVEV (reference sequence). The CDR3 region is 15 residues in length, termini included.

This rearrangement joins TRBV6-2 or TRBV6-3 to TRBJ2-5, with D possibly TRBD1 on 5 matching bases. The J call may be in error: the DNA end matches TRBJ2-7 better. CDR3 size: 14 residues. Germline V gene lookup returns CDR1 MNHEY and CDR2 SVGEGT. This chain's CDR3 is CASRLHRGPYEQYF. The CDR3 coding sequence is TGTGCCAGCAGATTACATAGGGGTCCCTACGAGCAGTACTTC.